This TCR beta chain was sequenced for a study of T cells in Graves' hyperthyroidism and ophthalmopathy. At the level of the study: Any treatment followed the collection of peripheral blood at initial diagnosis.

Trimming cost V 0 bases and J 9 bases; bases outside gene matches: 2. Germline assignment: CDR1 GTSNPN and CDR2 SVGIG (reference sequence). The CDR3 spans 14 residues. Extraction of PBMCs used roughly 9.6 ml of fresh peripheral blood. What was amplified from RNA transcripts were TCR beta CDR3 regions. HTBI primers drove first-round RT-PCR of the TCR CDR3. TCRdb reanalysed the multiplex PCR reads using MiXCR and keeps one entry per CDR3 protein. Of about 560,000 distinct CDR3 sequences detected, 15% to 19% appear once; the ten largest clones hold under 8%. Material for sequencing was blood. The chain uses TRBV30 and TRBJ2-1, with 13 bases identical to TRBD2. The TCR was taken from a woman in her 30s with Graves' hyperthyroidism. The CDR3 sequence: CAWSVGLAGVEQFF. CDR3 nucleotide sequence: TGTGCCTGGAGTGTTGGACTAGCGGGAGTTGAGCAGTTCTTC.